The sequence of this TCR beta chain was determined in a study of CD8 T cells in ankylosing spondylitis. In regard to this clonotype: Its matching antigen is unknown.

Findings and limits, study-wide: Blood of patients with ankylosing spondylitis appeared to be characterized by a TCR beta motif of several highly homologous variants. Disease-linked clones were found to be CD8+ and relatively rare in peripheral blood. Matched synovial fluid from ankylosing spondylitis patients was reported to be enriched for disease-linked clones.

In making TCR beta libraries, quantitative 5'-RACE with molecular barcodes was used. From the 5' RACE reads, TCRdb called clonotypes with MiXCR, one entry per CDR3 protein. The sample lists 450,000 or so distinct CDR3 sequences; approximately 26% were seen once. The sequence was obtained from a male donor with ankylosing spondylitis. The source material was blood, either unsorted or a sorted T cell fraction (not recorded which).

CDR3 coding DNA: TGCGCCAGCAGCCGGGCTACTAGCGTTGCCTACAATGAGCAGTTCTTC. Its protein is CASSRATSVAYNEQFF. This chain joins TRBV4-1 and TRBJ2-1; TRBD2 agrees at 7 bases. From germline, CDR1 is MGHRA and CDR2 YSYEKL. The CDR3 is 16 residues long. Germline trimming cut 4 bases from V and 2 bases from J; bases unmatched to any gene: 8.